What follows is one T cell receptor beta chain and its context. Its antigen is unknown. TCRdb's copy holds only in-frame clones and misses some; the assay was immunoSEQ multiplex PCR. The sample gives roughly 15,000 clones, approximately 85% of which show up once; around 23% is in the top ten. The data were taken from a study of T cells in localized non-small cell lung cancer. Findings and caveats of the study: The study detected a median 57 of the top 100 tumor clones in adjacent lung. Overall survival was longer when the density of T cells in the blood was higher. Peak T cell clonality was found in uninvolved adjacent lung, exceeding tumor.

Sequenced here: peripheral blood, sampled before any cancer treatment. The source of this sequence is a male donor older than 55 with stage I lung adenocarcinoma.

CDR3 in amino acids: CASSLAPTGINSPLHF. CDR3 nucleotide sequence: TGCGCCAGCAGCTTGGCCCCGACAGGGATTAATTCACCCCTCCACTTT. V gene TRBV5-1 combines with J gene TRBJ1-6; 7 bases fit TRBD1. V gave up 0 bases and J gave up 6 bases; unmatched junction bases: 6. The CDR3 extends over 16 amino acids. CDR1 is SGHRS, CDR2 YFSETQ, per germline. Variable domain in full (rest from reference TRBV5-1 and TRBJ1-6): KAGVTQTPRYLIKTRGQQVTLSCSPISGHRSVSWYQQTPGQGLQFLFEYFSETQRNKGNFPGRFSGRQFSNSRSEMNVSTLELGDSALYLCASSLAPTGINSPLHFGNGTRLTVT.